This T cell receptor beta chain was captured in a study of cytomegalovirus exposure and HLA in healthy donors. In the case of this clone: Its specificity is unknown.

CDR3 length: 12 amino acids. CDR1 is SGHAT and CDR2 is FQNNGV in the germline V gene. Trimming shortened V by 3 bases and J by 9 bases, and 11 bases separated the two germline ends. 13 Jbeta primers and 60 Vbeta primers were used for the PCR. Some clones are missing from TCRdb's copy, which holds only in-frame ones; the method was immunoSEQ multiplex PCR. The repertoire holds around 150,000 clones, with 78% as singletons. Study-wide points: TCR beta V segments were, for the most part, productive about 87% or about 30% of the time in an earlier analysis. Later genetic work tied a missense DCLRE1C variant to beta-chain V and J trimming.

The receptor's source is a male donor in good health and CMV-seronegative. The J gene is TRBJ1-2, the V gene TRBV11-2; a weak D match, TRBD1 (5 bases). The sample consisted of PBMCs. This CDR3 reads CASSFSRGSYTF. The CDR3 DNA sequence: TGTGCCAGCAGCTTTAGCCGGGGGAGCTACACCTTC. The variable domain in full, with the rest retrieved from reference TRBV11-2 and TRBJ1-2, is EAGVAQSPRYKIIEKRQSVAFWCNPISGHATLYWYQQILGQGPKLLIQFQNNGVVDDSQLPKDRFSAERLKGVDSTLKIQPAKLEDSAVYLCASSFSRGSYTFGSGTRLTVV.